These T cell receptor beta chains were read from a single sample in a study of beta chain features in type 1 diabetes. The assay was immunoSEQ multiplex PCR, and TCRdb's table has in-frame clones only and misses some. Of 600,000 or so clones in the sample, 9.5% to 15% were seen once. The sample consisted of naive CD4+ T cells from blood. Source of these receptors: a man aged 30 to 39 with type 1 diabetes. Both conserved end residues are part of each CDR3. A D gene is named only where the DNA matches it firmly. Expanded clones get a size class; other rows say once, few or many, or leave the size out.

>-|few|TRBJ2-1|TRBV7-9
TGTGCCAGCAGCTGGGTTGGGCGGCAAGCGACCTACAATGAGCAGTTCTTC
CASSWVGRQATYNEQFF
>-|few|TRBJ2-2|TRBV2
TGTGCCAGCAGTGGAGGGCGGAACACCGGGGAGCTGTTTTTT
CASSGGRNTGELFF
>TRBD1|-|TRBJ2-6|TRBV9
TGTGCCAGCAGCGGGCGACAGGGGGCCCGCTCTGGGGCCAACGTCCTGACTTTC
CASSGRQGARSGANVLTF
>-|few|TRBJ1-2|TRBV7-9
TGTGCCAGCAGCTTAGTAGGGCAAAATGGCTACACCTTC
CASSLVGQNGYTF
>TRBD1|-|TRBJ1-2|TRBV7-2
TGTGCCAGCAGCTTCCATTCCCCGGGACAGCACTATGGCTACACCTTC
CASSFHSPGQHYGYTF
>TRBD1|-|TRBJ2-5|TRBV29-1
TGCAGCGTTGTAACAGGGGCGACCCAGGAGACCCAGTACTTC
CSVVTGATQETQYF
>TRBD1|-|TRBJ2-7|TRBV7-2
TGTGCCAGCGGGGACAGGGACTACGAGCAGTACTTC
CASGDRDYEQYF
>-|few|TRBJ2-7|TRBV10-3
TGTGCCATCAGCGGGCTATCCTACGAGCAGTACTTC
CAISGLSYEQYF
>-|-|TRBJ1-3|TRBV28
TGTGCCGGTAACAGCCCGTCTGGAAACACCATATATTTT
CAGNSPSGNTIYF
>TRBD1|few|TRBJ2-3|TRBV2
TGTGCCAGCAGTGGGCCAGGGGGAGACACAGATACGCAGTATTTT
CASSGPGGDTDTQYF
>TRBD1|-|TRBJ2-4|TRBV27
TGTGCCAGCAGGGATCTACAGGGGGCTAAAAACATTCAGTACTTC
CASRDLQGAKNIQYF
>TRBD1|few|TRBJ2-6|TRBV4-2
TGTGCCAGCAGCCGGGTAGGACAGGCTGGCTCTGGGGCCAACGTCCTGACTTTC
CASSRVGQAGSGANVLTF
>-|-|TRBJ1-5|TRBV5-8
TGTGCCAGCAGGCAGGGGCTCTCTCAGCCCCAGCATTTT
CASRQGLSQPQHF
>TRBD1|-|TRBJ2-7|TRBV11-2
TGTGCCAGCAGCTTGGGACAGGAGATTCGCCGGCAGTACTTC
CASSLGQEIRRQYF
>TRBD1|few|TRBJ1-4|TRBV4-3
TGCGCCAGCAGCCAAAGGACAGGGGTTAATGAAAAACTGTTTTTT
CASSQRTGVNEKLFF
>-|few|TRBJ2-1|TRBV5-1
TGCGCCAGCAGCTCTCAGGTTAACTACAATGAGCAGTTCTTC
CASSSQVNYNEQFF
>-|-|TRBJ2-1|TRBV9
TGTGCCAGCAGCGTAAGGGAAACCCCCTACAATGAGCAGTTCTTC
CASSVRETPYNEQFF
>-|few|TRBJ1-5|TRBV7-6
TGTGCCAGCAGTTCCGGGCCCTGGGGCAATCAGCCCCAGCATTTT
CASSSGPWGNQPQHF
>-|-|TRBJ2-3|TRBV5-1
TGCGCCAGCAGCGGAAACAGGGCCCACACAGATACGCAGTATTTT
CASSGNRAHTDTQYF
>-|-|TRBJ2-2|TRBV11-2
TGTGCCAGCAGCTTACTGATAATGGGACGGACCGGGGAGCTGTTTTTT
CASSLLIMGRTGELFF
>TRBD2|few|TRBJ2-7|TRBV9
TGTGCCAGCAGCGTTTCCCCCGGGACTAGCCTATACGAGCAGTACTTC
CASSVSPGTSLYEQYF
>TRBD2|-|TRBJ2-1|TRBV5-4
TGTGCCAGCAGCTTGGCGGGGGGGGACGAACGGGAGTTCTTC
CASSLAGGDEREFF
>-|-|TRBJ2-1|TRBV27
TGTGCCAGCAGCCCGACAGTGTCCTCCTACAATGAGCAGTTCTTC
CASSPTVSSYNEQFF
>-|-|TRBJ2-2|TRBV5-4
TGTGCCAGCAGCCCGACAGGGAACACCGGGGAGCTGTTTTTT
CASSPTGNTGELFF
>TRBD1|-|TRBJ1-6|TRBV7-9
TGTGCCAGCAGCTCGGGACAGGGGGCTCTCCACTTT
CASSSGQGALHF
>-|-|TRBJ2-7|TRBV7-2
TGTGCCAGCAGCTTAGACATGAGGACGGGAGAGCAGTACTTC
CASSLDMRTGEQYF
>-|few|TRBJ2-1|TRBV4-3
TGCGCCAGCAGCCAAGAGTGGAGCAGGGAGCAGTTCTTC
CASSQEWSREQFF
>TRBD2|-|TRBJ2-2|TRBV11-2
TGTGCCAGCAGCTTACCGCCTAGCGGGGGTGACACCGGGGAGCTGTTTTTT
CASSLPPSGGDTGELFF
>-|-|TRBJ2-1|TRBV7-6
TGTGCCAGCAGCTTCCGGGACGGTAGCTCCTACAATGAGCAGTTCTTC
CASSFRDGSSYNEQFF
>TRBD1|few|TRBJ2-7|TRBV7-2
TGTGCCAGCAGCTTAGCCGGGACAGGGGCAGACGAGCAGTACTTC
CASSLAGTGADEQYF
>TRBD1|few|TRBJ1-2|TRBV6-5
TGTGCCAGCAGAAGACAGGGGGCAGATGGCTACACCTTC
CASRRQGADGYTF
>-|-|TRBJ1-2|TRBV9
TGTGCCAGCAGCCCGGACAGAGGCTATGGCTACACCTTC
CASSPDRGYGYTF
>-|-|TRBJ2-7|TRBV7-2
TGTGCCAGCAGCTTAGGTCAGGGAAGCGGAGGAAGCTCCTACGAGCAGTACTTC
CASSLGQGSGGSSYEQYF
>-|-|TRBJ2-2|TRBV6-5
TGTGCCAGCAGTTACTCGTACCCTACTGGCACCGGGGAGCTGTTTTTT
CASSYSYPTGTGELFF
>-|-|TRBJ1-2|TRBV20-1
TGCAGTGCTAGTTGGGGGAGCGGCTACACCTTC
CSASWGSGYTF
>-|-|TRBJ1-2|TRBV6-6
TGTGCCAGCAGTTACCGGGACACCGGCTACACCTTC
CASSYRDTGYTF
>-|few|TRBJ2-5|TRBV29-1
TGCAGCGTTCGAGACAGCCAAGAGACCCAGTACTTC
CSVRDSQETQYF
>TRBD1|few|TRBJ2-7|TRBV9
TGTGCCAGCAGCGTAACCTTCGGACAGGGGCTTGTCGAGCAGTACTTC
CASSVTFGQGLVEQYF
>TRBD1|few|TRBJ2-1|TRBV2
TGTGCCAGCGGGGACAGGGGTGGCTACAATGAGCAGTTCTTC
CASGDRGGYNEQFF
>-|-|TRBJ1-4|TRBV5-5
TGTGCCAGCAGCTTGGGTCCCAATGAAAAACTGTTTTTT
CASSLGPNEKLFF
>TRBD1|few|TRBJ2-7|TRBV18
TGTGCCAGCTCACCTGGGGGACAGGCCTCCTACGAGCAGTACTTC
CASSPGGQASYEQYF
>TRBD2|-|TRBJ2-3|TRBV4-3
TGCGCCAGCAGCCAAGATGTGGGACTAGCGGGGTCTTTGTATTTT
CASSQDVGLAGSLYF
>TRBD2|few|TRBJ2-6|TRBV5-1
TGCGCCAGCAGCTTCGAACCTCCCGGGACTAGCGGGGACTCTGGGGCCAACGTCCTGACTTTC
CASSFEPPGTSGDSGANVLTF
>-|-|TRBJ1-6|TRBV19
TGTGCCAGCCAAGACCAAAGCGGTTCACCCCTCCACTTT
CASQDQSGSPLHF